This T cell receptor beta chain was retrieved from a study of control samples from healthy donors and cancer patients. This clone was recorded only once. Clones were read by immunoSEQ multiplex PCR, and TCRdb kept only the in-frame ones, dropping some. The table shows more than 25,000 clones, with about 90% occurring only once. Germline V gene lookup returns CDR1 SEHNR and CDR2 FQNEAQ (reference sequence). V lost 5 bases, J lost 4 bases, and 20 bases lay in between. The CDR3 contains 16 residues. The receptor's source is a female donor with melanoma. This chain uses TRBV7-9 with TRBJ1-2; D possibly corresponds to TRBD1 (5 bases). The sample was formalin-fixed, paraffin-embedded tissue. The DNA for the CDR3 is TGTGCCAGCAGCCCGCCCCAGGGAGTATCCTTCTATGGCTACACCTTC. As protein: CASSPPQGVSFYGYTF.